This T cell receptor beta chain was observed in a study of identical twins. Study results and caveats: The models gave estimates that fell short of the out-of-frame TCR alpha sharing seen in monozygotic twins. Invariant cells of the MAIT and iNKT types might have partly distorted the zero-insertion analyses. Low generation-probability sequences were in excess among twin-shared out-of-frame alpha sequences.

TCRdb reanalysed the 5' RACE reads using MiXCR and keeps one entry per CDR3 protein. The sample lists some 660,000 distinct CDR3 sequences, 8.5% to 9% occurring once. V lost 2 bases to trimming and J lost 1 base, with 13 bases between them. CDR1 and CDR2 (germline): SEHNR, FQNEAQ (reference sequence). This CDR3 is built from 16 residues. Note on this clonotype: Its specificity is not known.

These records were also assigned to another study, of yellow fever vaccine responses in identical twins. Per that paper: As reported, the vaccine T cell response of twins seemed partly convergent and partly personalized.

Sequenced sample: PBMCs. This receptor was identified in a woman aged 18-29 years in good health. V and J are TRBV7-9 and TRBJ2-3; D unclear. The CDR3 DNA reads as TGTGCCAGCAGCTTATTGGTACGGATGCGCACAGATACGCAGTATTTT. It specifies CASSLLVRMRTDTQYF.